This TCR beta chain was observed in a study of OX40 agonist ivuxolimab in advanced cancers. Turning to the study itself: Averaging about 60 years in age, with a range of roughly 23 to 80, the cohort was approximately 87% male.

Clones were read by immunoSEQ multiplex PCR, and TCRdb kept only the in-frame ones, dropping some. Of about 57,000 clones detected, nearly 85% appear once; the ten largest clones hold over 3%. Study-wide results and caveats: At 0.1 to 3.0 mg/kg, clonal expansion of CD4+ and CD8+ blood T cells had occurred by week 6.

A word on this clone: Its specificity is not known.

Trimming cost V 5 bases and J 0 bases, with 12 bases left between them. Germline V gene lookup returns CDR1 SGHVS and CDR2 FQNEAQ. The CDR3 consists of 15 residues. The specimen comprised CD4+ or CD8+ T cells sorted from blood, sampled in a trial of the OX40 agonist ivuxolimab. The TCR sequence derives from an adult with an advanced solid tumor such as melanoma, head and neck, liver or kidney cancer. The V and J genes are TRBV7-8 and TRBJ2-3; the D is unclear. CDR3 DNA sequence: TGTGCCAGCAGCGATCGACGGTTTAGCACAGATACGCAGTATTTT. Its protein product is CASSDRRFSTDTQYF.